A selection of T cell receptor beta chains follows, all from one sample in a study of blood T cells in healthy people across ages. One entry per CDR3 protein results from TCRdb running MiXCR on the 5' RACE reads. Of about 680,000 distinct CDR3 sequences detected, around half appear once; the ten largest clones hold roughly a third. Material for sequencing was blood. The receptors originated from a woman aged 60-75 years in good health. Each CDR3 is given with its conserved first and last residue. Each record gives: D gene, V gene, CDR3 protein. D genes are given only for firm matches.

D: TRBD2
V: TRBV24-1
CDR3: CATSRGAAGDLNEQFF

D: .
V: TRBV20-1
CDR3: CSATTTGSLNQPQHF

D: .
V: TRBV29-1
CDR3: CSVVSVTSSYEQYF

D: .
V: TRBV4-2
CDR3: CASSPEGASSSYNEQFF

D: .
V: TRBV20-1
CDR3: CSARLGLKNIQYF

D: TRBD2
V: TRBV3-1
CDR3: CASSRTSFYEQYF

D: .
V: TRBV5-1
CDR3: CASSAQAGASEQYF

D: .
V: TRBV6-5
CDR3: CASSQPTGRGMYGYTF

D: .
V: TRBV5-1
CDR3: CASSSPDTLYEQYF

D: TRBD2
V: TRBV20-1
CDR3: CSAVKTSGTYEQYF

D: .
V: TRBV20-1
CDR3: CSADTSRSYEQYF

D: .
V: TRBV6-5
CDR3: CASSYGWAAMNTEAFF

D: TRBD2
V: TRBV13
CDR3: CASSPSPGLDVAKNIQYF

D: .
V: TRBV28
CDR3: CASSLYAETYSYEQYF

D: TRBD2
V: TRBV20-1
CDR3: CSADGTSIDTQYF

D: TRBD2
V: TRBV7-2
CDR3: CASSFVAGGSYEQYF

D: TRBD2
V: TRBV6-2/TRBV6-3
CDR3: CASSSRTSGEQFF

D: .
V: TRBV7-2
CDR3: CASSSSMNTEAFF

D: TRBD2
V: TRBV12-3/TRBV12-4
CDR3: CASSFGTSGNNEQFF

D: .
V: TRBV4-1
CDR3: CASSQGGGNNEQFF

D: TRBD1
V: TRBV6-5
CDR3: CASSMLRGKDEKLFF

D: .
V: TRBV20-1
CDR3: CSARKGLLGTEAFF

D: .
V: TRBV9
CDR3: CASSVTGQSTGELFF

D: TRBD1
V: TRBV25-1
CDR3: CASSEGVTGPYGYTF

D: .
V: TRBV29-1
CDR3: CSVGTPDNEQFF

D: TRBD1
V: TRBV29-1
CDR3: CSVLQGYYGYTF

D: .
V: TRBV29-1
CDR3: CSVDVGRNTEAFF

D: TRBD2
V: TRBV3-1
CDR3: CASSQGAGGNIQYF

D: TRBD1
V: TRBV7-9
CDR3: CASSLTGSETRYF

D: .
V: TRBV5-1
CDR3: CASGVSPQETQYF

D: .
V: TRBV28
CDR3: CASNREGRQPQHF

D: .
V: TRBV7-2
CDR3: CASSSSIKETQYF

D: .
V: TRBV7-2
CDR3: CASSLISRNQPQHF

D: TRBD2
V: TRBV6-6
CDR3: CASSVRRTSGSYEQYF

D: TRBD2
V: TRBV6-5
CDR3: CASRGLAADYEQYF

D: TRBD2
V: TRBV20-1
CDR3: CSARDPSGATDTQYF

D: .
V: TRBV20-1
CDR3: CSEERRSVDIQYF

D: .
V: TRBV7-2
CDR3: CASSLEREAGYGYTF

D: .
V: TRBV5-1
CDR3: CASSLVAIAYEQYF

D: .
V: TRBV20-1
CDR3: CSARDEVFAKNIQYF

D: .
V: TRBV7-2
CDR3: CASSLGGTLRYNEQFF

D: .
V: TRBV20-1
CDR3: CSARERQDMNTEAFF

D: .
V: TRBV6-6
CDR3: CASSYMRVTDTQYF

D: .
V: TRBV6-1
CDR3: CASILGGGANEQFF

D: .
V: TRBV25-1
CDR3: CASSGTELLGYTF

D: TRBD1
V: TRBV6-5
CDR3: CASSASGTGTDTQYF